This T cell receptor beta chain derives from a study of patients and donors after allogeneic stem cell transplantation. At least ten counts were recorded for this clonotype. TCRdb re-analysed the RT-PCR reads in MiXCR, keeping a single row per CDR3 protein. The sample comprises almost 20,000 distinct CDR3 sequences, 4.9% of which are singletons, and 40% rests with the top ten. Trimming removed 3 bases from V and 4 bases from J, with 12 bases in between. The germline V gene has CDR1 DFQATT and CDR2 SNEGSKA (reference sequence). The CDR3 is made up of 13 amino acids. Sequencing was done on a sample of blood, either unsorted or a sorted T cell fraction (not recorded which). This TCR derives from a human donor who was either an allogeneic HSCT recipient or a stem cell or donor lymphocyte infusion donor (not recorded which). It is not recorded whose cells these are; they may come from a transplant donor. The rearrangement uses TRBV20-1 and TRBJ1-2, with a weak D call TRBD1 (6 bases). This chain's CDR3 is CSARSDRSYGYTF. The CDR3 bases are TGCAGTGCTAGGTCCGACAGGTCCTATGGCTACACCTTC.